The rows below give T cell receptor beta chains drawn from one sample of a study of T cell repertoires in aging, cancer and after chemotherapy. In TCRdb, the multiplex PCR reads were re-called with MiXCR into one record per CDR3 protein. This sample has around 7,000 distinct CDR3 sequences, with less than 45% found just once. The source material was blood. The receptor set was obtained from a human donor in good health. CDR3s include the opening cysteine and the closing phenylalanine or tryptophan. A D gene is named only where the DNA matches it firmly. Clone size appears in some rows only: once, few, many, or a class for an expanded clone.

clone_size j_call d_call v_call cdr3_aa cdr3_nt
. TRBJ2-2 . TRBV24-1 CATTDGGGELFF TGTGCCACCACGGATGGCGGCGGGGAGCTGTTTTTT
. TRBJ2-5 . TRBV7-2 CASTHTHQETQYF TGTGCCAGCACCCATACCCACCAAGAGACCCAGTACTTC
few TRBJ2-5 TRBD1 TRBV12-5 CASGFWARGHETQYF TGTGCTAGTGGTTTTTGGGCCAGGGGGCATGAGACCCAGTACTTC
. TRBJ2-1 TRBD1 TRBV19 CASRYTTGQPYNEQFF TGTGCCAGTAGATATACGACGGGACAGCCGTACAATGAGCAGTTCTTC
. TRBJ2-3 . TRBV20-1 CSAPPSDTQYF TGCAGTGCTCCCCCCTCGGATACGCAGTATTTT
few TRBJ1-2 TRBD1 TRBV6-5 CASTPGGILYGYTF TGTGCCAGCACGCCAGGGGGCATCCTTTATGGCTACACCTTC
. TRBJ2-7 TRBD1 TRBV18 CASSPGQGAPTLGEQYF TGTGCCAGCTCACCAGGACAGGGGGCTCCAACGTTGGGGGAGCAGTACTTC
. TRBJ2-7 TRBD1 TRBV5-1 CASSFSPGQGPEQYF TGCGCCAGCAGCTTTTCCCCGGGACAGGGGCCCGAGCAGTACTTC
once TRBJ2-7 TRBD1 TRBV5-1 CASSSSDRVSYEQYF TGCGCCAGCAGCTCGAGCGACAGGGTCTCCTACGAGCAGTACTTC
. TRBJ2-5 . TRBV20-1 CSARAWGEYQETQYF TGCAGTGCTAGAGCCTGGGGGGAGTACCAAGAGACCCAGTACTTC
. TRBJ1-6 . TRBV6-5 CASSYATGRGTYNSPLHF TGTGCCAGCAGTTACGCGACAGGCCGCGGGACCTATAATTCACCCCTCCACTTT
. TRBJ1-2 . TRBV10-3 CAISGTENGYTF TGTGCCATCAGTGGGACAGAAAATGGCTACACCTTC
few TRBJ1-2 . TRBV12-3/TRBV12-4 CASRGRTEDRRGYTF TGTGCCAGCAGGGGGCGGACCGAGGACCGGCGGGGCTACACCTTC
. TRBJ2-7 TRBD1 TRBV6-5 CASTTSGTGTYEQYF TGTGCCAGCACCACCTCCGGGACAGGGACCTACGAGCAGTACTTC
. TRBJ2-7 TRBD1 TRBV7-6 CASSPDRVYEQYF TGTGCCAGCAGTCCCGACAGGGTCTACGAGCAGTACTTC
. TRBJ2-1 TRBD2 TRBV11-2 CASSLYTSGGAVRNEQFF TGTGCCAGCAGCTTGTATACTAGCGGGGGCGCCGTAAGAAATGAGCAGTTCTTC